This TCR beta chain was recorded in a study of T-cell memory formation after mild COVID-19. The V and J ends lost 0 bases and 4 bases, in that order; junction bases with no gene match: 2. CDR1 and CDR2 from the germline V gene are LGHNA and YSLEER. The CDR3 is 15 residues long. Turning to this clonotype: The target antigen is unknown.

TCRdb re-analysed the 5' RACE reads in MiXCR, keeping a single row per CDR3 protein. The sample has roughly 450,000 distinct CDR3 sequences; 15% to 20% are singletons. Study-wide points: In pre-infection memory, a portion of responding clones appeared, which suggested that cross-reactive memory joined. Contracting CD4+ clones sat mainly in CM and EM; CD8+ in EMRA.

The chain joins TRBV4-3 to TRBJ1-1; 10 bases agree with TRBD1. The receptor comes from an adult woman who had mild COVID-19 (a few samples of this study predate the infection). Cell type and time point are not known. The sequenced sample was PBMCs or a T cell subset sorted from them (not recorded which). CDR3 region: CASSQDRTGGTEAFF. CDR3 coding DNA: TGCGCCAGCAGCCAAGATCGGACAGGGGGCACTGAAGCTTTCTTT.